This TCR beta chain was identified in a study of blood T cells in healthy people across ages. Study-wide results and limits: Because donor CMV status was unknown, expanded clonotype changes were possibly confounded.

The CDR3 length is 16 residues. The germline V gene has CDR1 LGHNA and CDR2 YSLEER. V lost 1 base to trimming and J lost 4 bases; unmatched junction nucleotides: 8. To note about this clonotype: The antigen remains unidentified.

The authors ran a second PCR of 7 to 11 cycles using a sample-barcoded 5' primer and a J-beta primer mix. One entry per CDR3 protein, called by TCRdb with MiXCR from the 5' RACE reads. The repertoire has about 680,000 distinct CDR3 sequences, 45% to 50% of them found once; the top ten carry about a third. Isolation per sample recovered at least 7 million PBMCs. The clonotype comes from a woman in her fifties or sixties in good health. The V call is TRBV4-3, the J call TRBJ2-3; 7 bases are shared with TRBD2. What was sequenced was blood. CDR3 region: CASSQGGGRVADTQYF. CDR3 nucleotide sequence: TGCGCCAGCAGCCAAGGGGGAGGGAGGGTGGCAGATACGCAGTATTTT.